The 10 T cell receptor beta chains in this list originate from one sample, sequenced in a study of T cells in Graves' hyperthyroidism and ophthalmopathy. Amplification yielded TCR beta CDR3 regions, with RNA transcripts as the source. The TCR CDR3 was amplified in a first-round RT-PCR using the HTBI primer set. TCRdb re-derived calls from the multiplex PCR reads in MiXCR, one entry per CDR3 protein. In the table there are about 600,000 distinct CDR3 sequences, approximately 15% of which are singletons. Sequenced input: blood. Receptors were obtained from a middle-aged woman with Graves' ophthalmopathy.

This clonotype has a count of ten or more. The chain recombines TRBV5-1 with TRBJ2-2; D gene ambiguous. CDR1 is SGHRS and CDR2 is YFSETQ in the germline V gene. The CDR3 runs to 15 residues. Between the trimmed V and J ends, which lost 1 base and 6 bases, there was a span of 13 bases. CDR3 bases: TGCGCCAGCAGCTTGAGCCCCGAGAGTGCCGGGGAGCTGTTTTTT. It encodes CASSLSPESAGELFF.

This clonotype has at least ten counts. This chain joins TRBV3-1 and TRBJ2-5; possible D gene TRBD2, 5 bases. V was pared by 2 bases and J by 3 bases, with 13 bases between. CDR3 length: 15 residues. The germline CDR1 and CDR2 sequences are LGHDT and YNNKEL (reference sequence). The CDR3 sequence: CASSQNTGKEETQYF. CDR3 nucleotides: TGTGCCAGCAGCCAAAACACCGGGAAAGAAGAGACCCAGTACTTC.

This chain connects TRBV18 to TRBJ1-2; D gene ambiguous. The germline V gene has CDR1 KGHSH and CDR2 LQKENI. V lost 2 bases and J lost 6, with 16 bases in between. The CDR3 sequence is 15 residues long. CDR3 nucleotide sequence: TGTGCCAGCTCACCATCCCTCCCCCGCGGGGATGGCTACACCTTC. Protein: CASSPSLPRGDGYTF.

This clonotype was picked up a small number of times. V is TRBV20-1 and J is TRBJ1-5; the D gene is possibly TRBD1 (5 bases). V was shortened by 5 bases and J by 7 bases, with 18 bases between the two germline ends. The V gene's germline CDR1 is DFQATT and CDR2 SNEGSKA (reference sequence). The CDR3 runs to 14 residues. The CDR3 DNA sequence: TGCAGTGCTGGATCCTCAGGGACTTGGCAGCCCCAGCATTTT. Its protein product is CSAGSSGTWQPQHF.

In its sample, this clonotype was seen many times. The chain carries TRBV20-1 and TRBJ1-2; tentatively, D is TRBD1 (5 bases). Germline lookup yields CDR1 DFQATT and CDR2 SNEGSKA (reference sequence). Trimming shortened V by 3 bases and J by 13 bases, and 24 bases separated the two germline ends. The CDR3 totals 14 residues. The CDR3 is CSASGELAVRGITF. The CDR3 DNA reads as TGCAGTGCTAGCGGCGAACTAGCAGTGAGGGGTATCACCTTC.

This rearrangement joins TRBV12-3 or TRBV12-4 to TRBJ2-1, with TRBD1 as a possible D gene (6 bases). The CDR3 contains 15 residues. Trimming took 3 bases from V and 6 from J, leaving 15 bases between them. The CDR3 region is CASSFGTGLGNEQFF. CDR3 sequence (DNA): TGTGCCAGCAGTTTTGGCACAGGGTTAGGCAATGAGCAGTTCTTC.

This clonotype was seen ten or more times. The chain links TRBV5-1 to TRBJ2-3; D may be TRBD1 or TRBD2 (6 bases each). Trimming cost V 7 bases and J 0 bases, with 12 bases left between them. Per germline, CDR1 SGHRS and CDR2 YFSETQ. The CDR3 sequence is 14 residues long. Here the CDR3 reads CASGGPKSTDTQYF. The CDR3 DNA follows: TGCGCCAGCGGGGGGCCGAAAAGCACAGATACGCAGTATTTT.

The chain links TRBV18 to TRBJ1-5; D is undetermined. V shed 3 bases and J shed 2 bases, with 17 bases lying between them. The CDR3 consists of 17 residues. CDR1 is KGHSH, CDR2 LQKENI, per germline. The CDR3 nucleotides read TGTGCCAGCTCACCCCTTGGGTCCGCTGAGCGCAATCAGCCCCAGCATTTT. As protein: CASSPLGSAERNQPQHF. Together with reference TRBV18 and TRBJ1-5, the CDR3 gives the full variable domain: NAGVMQNPRHLVRRRGQEARLRCSPMKGHSHVYWYRQLPEEGLKFMVYLQKENIIDESGMPKERFSAEFPKEGPSILRIQQVVRGDSAAYFCASSPLGSAERNQPQHFGDGTRLSIL.

This clonotype was detected a few times. This rearrangement joins TRBV5-5 to TRBJ1-6; a weak D match, TRBD1 (6 bases). Germline CDR1 SGHKS, CDR2 YYEKEE (reference sequence). The CDR3 sequence is 14 residues long. V was trimmed by 2 bases and J by 9 bases, leaving 12 bases between them. For the CDR3, the DNA is TGTGCCAGCAGCTTACGGACAGCAGTTTCACCCCTCCACTTT. Translating gives CASSLRTAVSPLHF.

This clonotype was seen ten or more times. V gene TRBV20-1 combines with J gene TRBJ2-7; 11 nucleotides match TRBD1. The CDR3 totals 16 residues. The V gene end was trimmed by 2 bases and the J gene end by 5 bases; junction bases not matched to a gene: 11. Germline CDR1 and CDR2: DFQATT and SNEGSKA (reference sequence). CDR3 nucleotide sequence: TGCAGTGCTAGATCCCGCCAGGGACAGGGGGTAAACGAGCAGTACTTC. Its protein is CSARSRQGQGVNEQYF.